The next 11 T cell receptor beta chains were all read from a single sample in a study of response to subunit inactivated influenza vaccine. Using its own MiXCR run on the RT-PCR reads, TCRdb lists one record per CDR3 protein. The sample has more than 600,000 distinct CDR3 sequences; around a sixth are singletons. The input for sequencing was PBMCs from blood, taken 5 to 6 days after vaccination. The origin of the receptors is a man aged 50-59 years who received an inactivated influenza vaccine.

The chain employs TRBV20-1 and TRBJ2-5, with TRBD2 matching over 7 bases. J lost 5 bases, V lost 2 bases, and 14 bases had no gene match. There are 16 residues in the CDR3. CDR1 is DFQATT and CDR2 is SNEGSKA in the germline V gene (reference sequence). DNA of the CDR3: TGCAGTGCTAGATTTCTGACGGGAGGTGCCACGGAGACCCAGTACTTC. Amino acids: CSARFLTGGATETQYF.

This clonotype came up a few times. V is TRBV4-1 and J is TRBJ2-7; tentative D call: TRBD1 (5 bases). V was shortened by 2 bases and J by 1 base, with 9 bases between the two germline ends. CDR1 MGHRA and CDR2 YSYEKL come from the germline V gene. The CDR3 is 14 amino acids. The CDR3 DNA reads TGCGCCAGCAGCCAAAGAGCAGGGTCCTACGAGCAGTACTTC. Amino acid sequence: CASSQRAGSYEQYF.

This clonotype occurred many times. This chain links TRBV7-9 with TRBJ1-1; D remains ambiguous. V shed 6 bases and J shed 0 bases, with 11 bases lying between them. In germline, CDR1 is SEHNR, CDR2 FQNEAQ (reference sequence). The CDR3 spans 14 residues. As DNA, the CDR3 is TGTGCCAGCAGTTTTGCCAGCATGAACACTGAAGCTTTCTTT. Amino acid sequence: CASSFASMNTEAFF.

The chain links TRBV7-9 to TRBJ2-1; 10 bases match TRBD2. The CDR3 runs 15 residues. The J segment lost 5 bases and the V segment lost 7 bases, leaving 8 bases of the junction unmatched. Germline V lookup: CDR1 SEHNR, CDR2 FQNEAQ (reference sequence). CDR3 in DNA: TGTGCCAGCACCGTGGGACTAGCGCAAAACAATGAGCAGTTCTTC. Its protein product is CASTVGLAQNNEQFF.

This clonotype was observed a few times. CDR3 sequence (DNA): TGTGCCAGCAGTGATTCGGGGACCACTCCTGGCTACACCTTC. Its protein product is CASSDSGTTPGYTF. The chain has TRBV25-1 and TRBJ1-2, with a tentative D call TRBD1 (5 bases). The CDR3 is made up of 14 amino acids. CDR1 and CDR2 from the germline V gene are MGHDK and SYGVNS. V was shortened by 3 bases and J by 7 bases, with 15 bases between the two germline ends.

This clonotype was counted only a few times. The chain links TRBV6-2 or TRBV6-3 to TRBJ2-1; D ambiguous. Germline CDR1 reads MNHEY; CDR2 reads SVGEGT. Trimming removed 5 bases at V and 0 bases at J, with 14 bases between. This CDR3 is built from 16 residues. CDR3 in amino acids: CASSNLRSVSYNEQFF. The CDR3 DNA is TGTGCCAGCAGTAACCTACGGAGTGTCTCCTACAATGAGCAGTTCTTC.

Ten or more counts support this clonotype. The chain recombines TRBV28 with TRBJ2-7; D gene unclear. V lost 3 bases to trimming and J lost 6 bases, with 9 bases between them. Per germline, CDR1 MDHEN and CDR2 SYDVKM. This CDR3 is built from 12 residues. CDR3 region: CASSFPSPEQYF. The CDR3 DNA follows: TGTGCCAGCAGTTTCCCCTCCCCCGAGCAGTACTTC.

This clonotype was found many times. This sequence joins TRBV20-1 and TRBJ2-2; D is uncertain. The CDR3 extends over 12 amino acids. V shed 4 bases and J shed 4 bases, with 7 bases lying between them. Germline V lookup: CDR1 DFQATT, CDR2 SNEGSKA (reference sequence). CDR3 DNA sequence: TGCAGTGCTACCTCAGTCACCGGGGAGCTGTTTTTT. This translates into CSATSVTGELFF.

V is TRBV2 and J is TRBJ2-5; D unclear. Germline loops: CDR1 SNHLY, CDR2 FYNNEI. The CDR3 totals 17 residues. V lost 7 bases, J lost 5 bases, and 26 bases lay in between. CDR3 sequence: CASTPGPGRDNGETQYF. The CDR3 nucleotides read TGTGCCAGCACCCCCGGTCCAGGCCGAGATAATGGGGAGACCCAGTACTTC.

This clonotype was detected a few times. The gene calls are TRBV11-3 and TRBJ2-3; possibly TRBD1 for D (5 bases). The V gene lost 0 bases and the J gene lost 1 base, with 8 bases spanning the gap. This CDR3 has 15 amino acids. The germline V gene encodes CDR1 SGHNT and CDR2 YENEEA. The DNA for the CDR3 is TGTGCCAGCAGCTTAGATCAGGGCCGCACAGATACGCAGTATTTT. Protein sequence: CASSLDQGRTDTQYF.

This sequence joins TRBV7-2 and TRBJ2-3; D unclear. Germline V lookup: CDR1 SGHTA, CDR2 FQGNSA. The CDR3 has 15 amino acids. Trimming removed 1 base at V and 1 base at J, with 9 bases between. As DNA, the CDR3 is TGTGCCAGCAGCTTAGTTTACGGCGGCACAGATACGCAGTATTTT. Encoded protein: CASSLVYGGTDTQYF.